This entry features one T cell receptor beta chain sequence. Antigen: not known. This sample was taken from a study of cytomegalovirus exposure and HLA in healthy donors. Study-wide results and caveats: Cytomegalovirus association was listed for 164 TCR beta chains. Productive status was seen about 87% or about 30% of the time for most TCR beta V segments in an earlier analysis.

Both 60 Vbeta primers and 13 Jbeta primers went into the PCR. Sequencing was performed with immunoSEQ multiplex PCR; in TCRdb, only in-frame clones are kept and a portion is missing. The sample yields about 190,000 clones, 84% seen once. The CDR3 covers 14 residues. V dropped 2 bases and J dropped 1; count of bases not matched to a gene: 2. Germline lookup yields CDR1 SGHRS and CDR2 YFSETQ. The clonotype originates from a boy aged 10-17 years in good health and CMV-seronegative. Sequenced material: PBMCs. The chain combines TRBV5-1 with TRBJ2-7, with TRBD2 identical over 8 bases. The CDR3 nucleotides are TGCGCCAGCAGCTTACGGGGGGGATCCTACGAGCAGTACTTC. Translating gives CASSLRGGSYEQYF.